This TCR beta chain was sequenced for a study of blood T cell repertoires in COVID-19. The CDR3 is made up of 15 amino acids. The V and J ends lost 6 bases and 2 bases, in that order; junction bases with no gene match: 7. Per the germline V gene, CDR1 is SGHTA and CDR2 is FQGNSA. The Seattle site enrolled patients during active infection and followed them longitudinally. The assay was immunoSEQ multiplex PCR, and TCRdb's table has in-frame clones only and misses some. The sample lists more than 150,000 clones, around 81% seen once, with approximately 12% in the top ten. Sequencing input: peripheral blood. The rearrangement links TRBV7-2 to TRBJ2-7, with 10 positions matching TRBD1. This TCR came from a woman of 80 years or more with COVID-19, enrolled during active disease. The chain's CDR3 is CASRGGQGVAYEQYF. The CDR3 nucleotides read TGTGCCAGCAGGGGTGGACAGGGGGTGGCCTACGAGCAGTACTTC.